These 25 T cell receptor beta chains were all obtained from the same sample, sequenced in a study of regulatory T cells in long-lasting Graves disease. Arm-PCR of CDR3 regions with iRepertoire HTBI primers generated TCR beta libraries. TCRdb fed the multiplex PCR reads into MiXCR, producing one record per CDR3 protein. In the table there are 620,000 or so distinct CDR3 sequences, around 15% of which are singletons. The time point here: newly diagnosed GD, antithyroid drugs for less than 3 months. The TCR library was made from RNA extracted from PBMCs. These data were also filed under a second study, of T cells in Graves' hyperthyroidism and ophthalmopathy.

The sample consisted of peripheral blood mononuclear cells (PBMCs), taken at new diagnosis, from a patient treated with antithyroid drugs. The receptor source for this set is a woman younger than 45 with Graves disease.

V and J are TRBV20-1 and TRBJ2-3, with TRBD2 as a possible D gene (5 bases). CDR3 length equals 13 residues. CDR1 and CDR2 (germline): DFQATT, SNEGSKA (reference sequence). The germline V and J ends were trimmed by 6 bases and 3 bases, with 13 bases remaining between them. CDR3 residues: CSAPPEGTDTQYF. The CDR3 DNA is TGCAGTGCGCCCCCTGAGGGAACAGATACGCAGTATTTT.

This clonotype was found a few times. V is TRBV4-1 and J is TRBJ1-1, with D tentatively TRBD1 (5 bases). This CDR3 comprises 16 residues. Trimming took 1 base from V and 1 from J, leaving 13 bases between them. Germline V gene sequence: CDR1 MGHRA, CDR2 YSYEKL. The CDR3 bases are TGCGCCAGCAGCCAAGGAGCAGGGACGAAGAACACTGAAGCTTTCTTT. Its protein product is CASSQGAGTKNTEAFF.

This clonotype was observed at least ten times. The rearrangement joins TRBV28 to TRBJ2-1; D gene ambiguous. Germline CDR1 is MDHEN and CDR2 is SYDVKM. This CDR3 contains 17 residues. Trimming pared 3 bases from V and 4 bases from J, leaving 19 bases between. This CDR3 is CASSFWSSVSVYNEQFF. CDR3 nucleotide sequence: TGTGCCAGCAGTTTTTGGTCCTCAGTTTCGGTTTACAATGAGCAGTTCTTC.

There are many counts of this clonotype. The chain employs TRBV2 and TRBJ2-1; 11 positions match TRBD2. Germline CDR1 SNHLY, CDR2 FYNNEI. J gave up 8 bases and V 6 bases, and 9 bases lay outside the gene matches. CDR3 size: 15 residues. CDR3 amino acids: CASRELAGGTHEQFF. In nucleotides, the CDR3 is TGTGCCAGCAGAGAGCTAGCGGGAGGTACGCATGAGCAGTTCTTC.

This clonotype was detected many times. CDR3 protein: CASRQQRTSQETQYF. CDR3 DNA sequence: TGTGCCAGCAGGCAACAACGGACATCTCAAGAGACCCAGTACTTC. The J gene is TRBJ2-5, the V gene TRBV28; the D gene is possibly TRBD1 (5 bases). Trimming removed 6 bases from V and 2 bases from J, with 16 bases in between. The CDR3 contains 15 residues. Germline CDR1 and CDR2: MDHEN and SYDVKM.

This clonotype was found a few times. The V and J genes are TRBV20-1 and TRBJ1-6; 7 nucleotides line up with TRBD1. In germline, CDR1 is DFQATT, CDR2 SNEGSKA (reference sequence). The CDR3 runs to 17 residues. Trimming cost V 3 bases and J 9 bases; bases outside gene matches: 17. CDR3 loop: CSARGATGTNSGSPLHF. The CDR3 DNA sequence: TGCAGTGCTAGGGGGGCGACAGGGACCAATAGCGGTTCACCCCTCCACTTT.

To note about this clonotype: This likely comes from a read error, as the CDR3 has no conserved phenylalanine or tryptophan at its end. CDR3 loop: CATSRPFSRRALTDTQYL. CDR3 nucleotides: TGTGCCACCAGCAGACCTTTTAGCAGGAGGGCTCTCACAGATACGCAGTATCTT. The chain carries TRBV15 and TRBJ2-3; D is possibly TRBD2 (6 bases). V dropped 2 bases and J dropped 2 bases, with 20 bases sitting between them. This CDR3 region has 18 residues. CDR1 LNHNV and CDR2 YYDKDF come from the germline V gene (reference sequence).

This clonotype was seen just once. A much bigger clone sits one base away, suggesting this may be a read error. In nucleotides, the CDR3 is TGTGCCAGCAGATATCCCGGGGCTGGATCCTACGAGCAGTACTTC. Protein: CASRYPGAGSYEQYF. This chain joins TRBV11-2 and TRBJ2-7; the D gene could be TRBD1 or TRBD2 (5 bases each). The V gene lost 6 bases and the J gene lost 1 base, with 16 bases spanning the gap. The CDR3 consists of 15 residues. Per the germline V gene, CDR1 is SGHAT and CDR2 is FQNNGV.

This clonotype was detected ten times or more. The chain uses TRBV28 and TRBJ2-7; tentative D call: TRBD1 (5 bases). Germline V gene sequence: CDR1 MDHEN, CDR2 SYDVKM. The germline V and J ends were trimmed by 8 bases and 3 bases, with 20 bases remaining between them. This CDR3 has 15 residues. The DNA for the CDR3 is TGTGCCAGCTCTGACGACAGAAACATTAACTACGAGCAGTACTTC. Protein product: CASSDDRNINYEQYF.

V gene TRBV28 combines with J gene TRBJ2-4, with unresolved D. The V end was cut by 1 base, the J end by 9 bases, with 10 bases between. In germline, CDR1 is MDHEN, CDR2 SYDVKM. The CDR3 loop spans 13 amino acids. The CDR3 region is CASSLSVPSIQYF. The CDR3 bases are TGTGCCAGCAGTTTATCAGTCCCTAGCATTCAGTACTTC. Full variable domain (remainder filled in from reference TRBV28 and TRBJ2-4): DVKVTQSSRYLVKRTGEKVFLECVQDMDHENMFWYRQDPGLGLRLIYFSYDVKMKEKGDIPEGYSVSREKKERFSLILESASTNQTSMYLCASSLSVPSIQYFGAGTRLSVL.

This clonotype came up many times. V usage is TRBV28 and J usage is TRBJ2-2; D is unclear. Germline lookup yields CDR1 MDHEN and CDR2 SYDVKM. CDR3 size: 14 residues. Trimming left V 6 bases short and J 0 bases short, with 8 bases between. This chain's CDR3 is CASSRYPNTGELFF. The CDR3 DNA is TGTGCCAGCAGCCGTTACCCGAACACCGGGGAGCTGTTTTTT.

This clonotype was counted a few times. CDR3 residues: CASSYHSGVGETQYF. The CDR3 nucleotides read TGTGCCAGCAGTTACCATTCAGGGGTTGGGGAGACCCAGTACTTC. The V call is TRBV6-2 or TRBV6-3, the J call TRBJ2-5; the D gene is possibly TRBD1 (6 bases). The germline V and J ends were trimmed by 2 bases and 5 bases, with 15 bases remaining between them. CDR1 MNHEY and CDR2 SVGEGT come from the germline V gene. The CDR3 loop spans 15 amino acids.

Comments on this clonotype: A far more abundant clone sits one base away, making this likely a read error. The genes are TRBV5-6 and TRBJ2-3, with D unresolved. The last part of the DNA fits TRBJ2-1 better; the J call may be wrong. This CDR3 spans 14 amino acids. The germline CDR1 and CDR2 sequences are SGHDT and YYEEEE. CDR3 coding DNA: TGTGCCAGCAGCTTGGGGGAAGGCAGCTACGAGCAGTTCTTC. It codes for CASSLGEGSYEQFF.

The chain employs TRBV18 and TRBJ2-4; TRBD1 aligns across 7 bases. This CDR3 contains 20 residues. Germline lookup yields CDR1 KGHSH and CDR2 LQKENI. Losses at the gene ends were 1 base for V and 0 bases for J; bases not matched to a gene: 15. This chain's CDR3 is CASSPLRGGTADLAKNIQYF. CDR3 sequence (DNA): TGTGCCAGCTCACCACTACGAGGTGGGACAGCCGACCTAGCCAAAAACATTCAGTACTTC.

This clonotype was seen at least ten times. J is TRBJ2-1 and V is TRBV2; 13 bases are shared with TRBD2. The junction had 2 bases not matched to a gene; V was cut back by 4 bases and J by 5 bases. The CDR3 is made up of 15 amino acids. Germline V lookup: CDR1 SNHLY, CDR2 FYNNEI. CDR3 residues: CASSVGTSGNNEQFF. The CDR3 DNA follows: TGTGCCAGCAGTGTCGGGACTAGCGGGAACAATGAGCAGTTCTTC.

The chain combines TRBV4-2 with TRBJ1-2; no reliable D call. The V and J ends lost 0 bases and 7 bases respectively, with 9 bases between them. Germline-derived CDR1 and CDR2 are LGHNA and YNFKEQ. This CDR3 contains 13 residues. CDR3 nucleotides: TGTGCCAGCAGCCAAGATAGTGTTCCTGGCTACACCTTC. Amino acid sequence: CASSQDSVPGYTF.

This clonotype was seen only a few times. The V and J genes are TRBV5-1 and TRBJ2-7, with 9 bases that match TRBD1. Germline V gene data show CDR1 as SGHRS and CDR2 as YFSETQ. V was clipped by 5 bases and J by 6 bases; unmatched bases: 6. This CDR3 contains 13 residues. CDR3 nucleotide sequence: TGCGCCAGCAGACCCGGACAGGGGCGCGAGCAGTACTTC. It is translated as CASRPGQGREQYF.

DNA of the CDR3: TGCGCCAGCAGCTCGATGGACGGAGACTATGGCTACACCTTC. Translating it yields CASSSMDGDYGYTF. The chain recombines TRBV5-1 with TRBJ1-2; D not certain. The CDR3 extends over 14 amino acids. Germline values: CDR1 SGHRS, CDR2 YFSETQ. With 3 bases removed from V and 3 bases from J, the gap between germline ends came to 12 bases.

With regard to this clonotype: It may be a read error: a sequence one base away is much more abundant. The chain carries TRBV7-2 and TRBJ1-3; a weak D match, TRBD1 (5 bases). CDR1 and CDR2 from the germline V gene are SGHTA and FQGNSA. CDR3 length: 15 amino acids. CDR3 region: CASSLGQGLGNTTYF. CDR3 nucleotides: TGTGCCAGCAGCTTAGGGCAGGGCCTAGGAAACACCACATATTTT. The variable domain in full, completed from reference TRBV7-2 and TRBJ1-3, reads GAGVSQSPSNKVTEKGKDVELRCDPISGHTALYWYRQSLGQGLEFLIYFQGNSAPDKSGLPSDRFSAERTGGSVSTLTIQRTQQEDSAVYLCASSLGQGLGNTTYFGEGSWLTVV.

A word on this clonotype: It is unclear where the CDR3 begins or ends on the DNA, so no DNA is shown, and the CDR3 is as TCRdb lists it. The V gene is TRBV28, the J gene TRBJ1-2; TRBD1, as called in the table, went unchecked against the DNA. The CDR3 is made up of 24 amino acids, end residues included. CDR1 and CDR2 (germline): MDHEN, SYDVKM. The CDR3 here is CASSLLSAPGANVLTFGAGYGYTF.

This clonotype showed up many times. The chain joins TRBV7-2 to TRBJ1-1; 7 bases map to TRBD1. This CDR3 is 16 amino acids long. Trimming at V came to 1 base and at J to 1 base, leaving 6 bases not matched to a gene. Per the germline V gene, CDR1 is SGHTA and CDR2 is FQGNSA. CDR3: CASSLGETGQNTEAFF. The CDR3 DNA sequence: TGTGCCAGCAGCTTAGGAGAGACAGGGCAGAACACTGAAGCTTTCTTT.

The table lists this clonotype with many counts. The genes are TRBV3-1 and TRBJ2-1, with TRBD1 matching 11 bases. CDR3 length: 16 amino acids. The germline V gene has CDR1 LGHDT and CDR2 YNNKEL (reference sequence). Trimming removed 4 bases from V and 7 bases from J; junction bases left unmatched: 9. Here the CDR3 reads CASSPKGGQGDNEQFF. The CDR3 DNA follows: TGTGCCAGCAGCCCGAAGGGGGGACAGGGGGATAATGAGCAGTTCTTC.

This clonotype was counted a few times. The rearrangement joins TRBV27 to TRBJ2-7, with 8 bases that match TRBD1. The CDR3 is 14 amino acids. The junction had 5 bases not matched to a gene; V was cut back by 5 bases and J by 2 bases. In germline, CDR1 is MNHEY, CDR2 SMNVEV (reference sequence). The CDR3 reads CASSRRTGTYEQYF. The CDR3 DNA reads as TGTGCCAGCAGTCGACGGACAGGGACCTACGAGCAGTACTTC.

This clonotype was seen a handful of times. The rearrangement links TRBV12-3 or TRBV12-4 to TRBJ2-7; D might be TRBD1 (6 bases). This CDR3 is built from 13 residues. The V end was cut by 7 bases, the J end by 7 bases, with 17 bases between. CDR3 in DNA: TGTGCCAGCACCGAGGGGGATAAGGGGGAGCAGTACTTC. Its protein product is CASTEGDKGEQYF.

This sequence joins TRBV7-9 and TRBJ2-5; 8 nucleotides align to TRBD2. This CDR3 is built from 15 residues. Germline lookup yields CDR1 SEHNR and CDR2 FQNEAQ (reference sequence). Germline trimming cut 3 bases from V and 5 bases from J; bases unmatched to any gene: 8. The CDR3 nucleotides are TGTGCCAGCAGCTTCCCTGCGGGAGGCGGGGAGACCCAGTACTTC. Its translation is CASSFPAGGGETQYF. The whole variable domain, remainder taken from reference TRBV7-9 and TRBJ2-5, is DTGVSQNPRHKITKRGQNVTFRCDPISEHNRLYWYRQTLGQGPEFLTYFQNEAQLEKSRLLSDRFSAERPKGSFSTLEIQRTEQGDSAMYLCASSFPAGGGETQYFGPGTRLLVL.